The rows below give T cell receptor beta chains drawn from one sample of a study of T cells in Graves' hyperthyroidism and ophthalmopathy. TCRdb fed the multiplex PCR reads into MiXCR, producing one record per CDR3 protein. The sample has 500,000 to 650,000 distinct CDR3 sequences, 14% seen once. Sequenced sample: blood. Receptor source: a woman aged 40 to 50 with Graves' hyperthyroidism. CDR3s include the opening cysteine and the closing phenylalanine or tryptophan. The D gene is left open where the match is weak. Where a row states a size, it is once, few, many or the class of an expanded clone; other rows omit it.

D: NA; V: TRBV29-1; J: TRBJ2-5; size: many; DNA: TGCAGCGTCAACCAGGGGCTTGGGGAGACCCAGTACTTC; CDR3: CSVNQGLGETQYF
D: NA; V: TRBV5-1; J: TRBJ2-7; size: many; DNA: TGCGCCAGCAGCTTGGCGGGGTCAGGCAGATACGAGCAGTACTTC; CDR3: CASSLAGSGRYEQYF
D: TRBD1; V: TRBV5-6; J: TRBJ1-1; size: many; DNA: TGTGCCAGCAGCTTGGCCCTTACAGGGGGCACTGAAGCTTTCTTT; CDR3: CASSLALTGGTEAFF
D: TRBD2; V: TRBV20-1; J: TRBJ2-3; size: many; DNA: TGCAGTGCTAGTAATCCGGGAGGGGATACGCAGTATTTT; CDR3: CSASNPGGDTQYF
D: TRBD1; V: TRBV25-1; J: TRBJ1-1; size: NA; DNA: TGTGCCAGCAGTGCCGGGACAGCTCCATCGGAAGCTTTCTTT; CDR3: CASSAGTAPSEAFF
D: NA; V: TRBV11-3; J: TRBJ2-3; size: many; DNA: TGTGCCAGCAGTTCTTTGGTGAGCTCCACAGATACGCAGTATTTT; CDR3: CASSSLVSSTDTQYF
D: NA; V: TRBV20-1; J: TRBJ2-4; size: NA; DNA: TGCAGTGCCAAGGGGCAGATCGGAGCCAAAAACATTCAGTACTTC; CDR3: CSAKGQIGAKNIQYF
D: TRBD2; V: TRBV7-2; J: TRBJ2-1; size: NA; DNA: TGTGCCAGCAGCCCGGGACTAGCGGGAGGGGGGGAGCAGTTCTTC; CDR3: CASSPGLAGGGEQFF
D: TRBD1; V: TRBV20-1; J: TRBJ2-7; size: NA; DNA: TGCAGTGCTAGAGATTTGGCAGGGGGCGCAGGGGAGCAGTACTTC; CDR3: CSARDLAGGAGEQYF
D: TRBD2; V: TRBV5-1; J: TRBJ2-3; size: many; DNA: TGCGCCAGCAGCTTGGGGGCTAGCGGGGCTAGCACAGATACGCAGTATTTT; CDR3: CASSLGASGASTDTQYF